Below are 4 T cell receptor beta chains sequenced from a single sample in a study of shared clonotypes between healthy human individuals. Measured with immunoSEQ multiplex PCR; TCRdb has only the in-frame clones, and not every one. Counted here are some 2,000,000 clones, 85% to 95% occurring once; the ten biggest clones make up 0.13%. Source material: naive CD4+ T cells sorted from blood. Indicated subset: CD45RA+ positively selected. All receptors derive from a man between 18 and 29 years old in good health.

The rearrangement uses TRBV7-3 and TRBJ2-6; TRBD2 matches 7 bases. This CDR3 contains 17 residues. The trim removed 5 bases at V and 2 bases at J, leaving 9 bases unmatched. Looked up from germline, CDR1 is SGHTA and CDR2 is FQGTGA. CDR3 in DNA: TGTGCCAGCAGCCTCCAGCCGGGGGGAGCTGGGGCCAACGTCCTGACTTTC. This translates into CASSLQPGGAGANVLTF.

With respect to this clone: The sample has other DNA sequences that encode this CDR3 too. V usage is TRBV28 and J usage is TRBJ2-7; D possibly matches TRBD1 or TRBD2 (5 bases each). Germline loops: CDR1 MDHEN, CDR2 SYDVKM. This CDR3 region has 15 residues. V was clipped by 4 bases and J by 0 bases, with 13 bases between them. CDR3 DNA sequence: TGTGCCAGCAGTTCGTCCGGGACGGGCTCCTACGAGCAGTACTTC. Translating it yields CASSSSGTGSYEQYF.

This chain connects TRBV2 to TRBJ2-3, with D uncertain. The CDR3 has 13 residues. V was trimmed by 8 bases and J by 2 bases, leaving 11 bases between them. The germline V gene has CDR1 SNHLY and CDR2 FYNNEI. CDR3 region: CASGQDHTDTQYF. The CDR3 region has the DNA TGTGCCAGCGGGCAGGACCACACAGATACGCAGTATTTT.

As to this clone: This may come from a read error, since a much larger clone is one base off. The gene calls are TRBV6-6 and TRBJ1-1; D is unclear. This CDR3 spans 12 amino acids. Trimming took off 6 bases at V and 11 bases at J, with 16 bases between the two ends. CDR1 is MNHNY and CDR2 is SVGAGI in the germline V gene (reference sequence). The CDR3 DNA reads TGTGCCAGCAGCCCCAGCCCGGGTTTGGCTTTCTTT. Residues: CASSPSPGLAFF.